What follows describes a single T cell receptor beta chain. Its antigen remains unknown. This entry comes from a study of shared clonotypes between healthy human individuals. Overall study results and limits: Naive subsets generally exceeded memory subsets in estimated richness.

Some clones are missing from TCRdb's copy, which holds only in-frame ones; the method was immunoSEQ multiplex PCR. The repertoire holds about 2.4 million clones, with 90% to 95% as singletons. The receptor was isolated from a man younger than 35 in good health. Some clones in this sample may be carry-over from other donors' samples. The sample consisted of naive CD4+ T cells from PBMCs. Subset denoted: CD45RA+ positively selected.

The CDR3 coding sequence is TGTGCCAGCTCCCCGACAGGGGGTGAGCCCCAGCATTTT. Residues: CASSPTGGEPQHF. The gene calls are TRBV18 and TRBJ1-5, with 9 bases that match TRBD1. J lost 8 bases, V lost 6 bases, and 5 bases had no gene match. CDR1 is KGHSH and CDR2 is LQKENI in the germline V gene. This CDR3 has 13 amino acids.